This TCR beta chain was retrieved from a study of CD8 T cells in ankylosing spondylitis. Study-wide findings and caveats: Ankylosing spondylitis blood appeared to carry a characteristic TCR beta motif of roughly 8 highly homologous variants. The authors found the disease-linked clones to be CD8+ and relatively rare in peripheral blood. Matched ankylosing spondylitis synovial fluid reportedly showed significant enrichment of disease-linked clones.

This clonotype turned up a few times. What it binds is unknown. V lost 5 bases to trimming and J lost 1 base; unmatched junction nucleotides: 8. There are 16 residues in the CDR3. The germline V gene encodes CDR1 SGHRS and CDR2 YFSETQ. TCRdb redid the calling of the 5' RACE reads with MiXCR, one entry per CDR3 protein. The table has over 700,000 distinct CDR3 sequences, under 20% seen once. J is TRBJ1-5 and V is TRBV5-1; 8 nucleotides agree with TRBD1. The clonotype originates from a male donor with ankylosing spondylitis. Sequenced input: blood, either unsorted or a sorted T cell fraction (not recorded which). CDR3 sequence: CASRFPGQVSNQPQHF. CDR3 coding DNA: TGCGCCAGCAGATTTCCGGGACAGGTCAGCAATCAGCCCCAGCATTTT.